This T cell receptor (beta chain) was obtained from a study of blood T cell repertoires in COVID-19. The data were produced by immunoSEQ multiplex PCR, yet TCRdb's version contains in-frame clones alone and is incomplete. The table shows about 370,000 clones, with 85% to 90% occurring only once. V gave up 5 bases and J gave up 4 bases; unmatched junction bases: 13. Germline CDR1 and CDR2: PRHDT and FYEKMQ (reference sequence). This CDR3 is built from 16 residues. The source of this sequence is a man younger than 35 who had recovered from COVID-19. Sample: PBMCs or T cells enriched from blood (not recorded which). This sequence joins TRBV13 and TRBJ1-1, with 7 bases that match TRBD1. Here the CDR3 reads CASSLLPDRDGTEAFF. The CDR3 DNA reads TGTGCCAGCAGCCTACTACCCGACAGGGATGGCACTGAAGCTTTCTTT. Full variable domain (rest looked up from reference TRBV13 and TRBJ1-1): AAGVIQSPRHLIKEKRETATLKCYPIPRHDTVYWYQQGPGQDPQFLISFYEKMQSDKGSIPDRFSAQQFSDYHSELNMSSLELGDSALYFCASSLLPDRDGTEAFFGQGTRLTVV.